This entry lists 19 T cell receptor beta chains sequenced from one sample in a study of CD8+CD57+ T cells in acquired aplastic anemia. The use of genomic DNA as template underpinned the TCR beta VDJ and CDR3 profiling. TCRdb processed the reads anew with MiXCR; each CDR3 protein has one entry. The sample has some 150,000 distinct CDR3 sequences, around two fifths seen once. Sequencing input: sorted CD4+, CD8+, or CD8+CD57+ T cells (not recorded which) from PBMCs. Receptors originate from a human donor in good health, serving as a control.

A word on this clonotype: At one end, the junction sequence differs from germline, possibly due to a read error. V is TRBV2 and J is TRBJ1-4; 8 bases match TRBD1. Looked up from germline, CDR1 is SNHLY and CDR2 is FYNNEI. The CDR3 is made up of 15 amino acids. The CDR3 DNA sequence: TGTGCCAACAACCCAGGGGGCTTGTCTAATGAAAAACTGCTTTTT. It encodes CANNPGGLSNEKLLF.

V usage is TRBV9 and J usage is TRBJ2-2; 12 bases map to TRBD2. Germline V gives CDR1 SGDLS, CDR2 YYNGEE. The CDR3 is made up of 14 amino acids. V lost 3 bases, J lost 7 bases, and 1 base stayed unmatched. The CDR3 DNA is TGTGCCAGCAGCGCGACTAGCGGGGGCGGGGAGCTGTTTTTT. This translates into CASSATSGGGELFF. Full variable domain (rest looked up from reference TRBV9 and TRBJ2-2): DSGVTQTPKHLITATGQRVTLRCSPRSGDLSVYWYQQSLDQGLQFLIQYYNGEERAKGNILERFSAQQFPDLHSELNLSSLELGDSALYFCASSATSGGGELFFGEGSRLTVL.

This clonotype was counted ten times or more. The V gene is TRBV5-1, the J gene TRBJ2-2; D gene ambiguous. Germline V CDR1 and CDR2: SGHRS, YFSETQ. V gave up 3 bases and J gave up 1 base, with 7 bases separating them. This CDR3 region has 14 residues. CDR3 nucleotides: TGCGCCAGCAGCTCGGACGGGAACACCGGGGAGCTGTTTTTT. Encoded protein: CASSSDGNTGELFF.

This chain connects TRBV20-1 to TRBJ1-1; the D is unclear. CDR1 and CDR2 from the germline V gene are DFQATT and SNEGSKA (reference sequence). CDR3 length equals 14 residues. Trimming shortened V by 0 bases and J by 1 base, and 9 bases separated the two germline ends. DNA for the CDR3: TGCAGTGCTAGAGATATGTCAGAGAACACTGAAGCTTTCTTT. It specifies CSARDMSENTEAFF.

Worth noting for this clonotype: One end of the junction is discordant with germline, which a read error may explain. The rearrangement joins TRBV7-2 to TRBJ1-1; D is perhaps TRBD1 (5 bases). CDR3 length: 14 amino acids. The germline CDR1 and CDR2 sequences are SGHTA and FQGNSA. The CDR3 DNA follows: TGTGCCAGCAGCTCGTACTGGGGGGTGACTGAAGTTTTCTTT. Encoded protein: CASSSYWGVTEVFF.

This clonotype occurred a few times. The CDR3 is CSVEQGVTEAFF. As DNA, the CDR3 is TGCAGCGTCGAACAGGGGGTCACTGAAGCTTTCTTT. The V gene is TRBV29-1, the J gene TRBJ1-1, with 8 bases aligning to TRBD1. V shed 6 bases and J 4 bases; nucleotides not matched to a gene: 4. The CDR3 consists of 12 residues. Germline V lookup: CDR1 SQVTM, CDR2 ANQGSEA.

This clonotype came up many times. This chain connects TRBV19 to TRBJ2-5; weak D call: TRBD1 (5 bases). V lost 2 bases to trimming and J lost 1 base, with 8 bases between them. This CDR3 spans 14 amino acids. The germline CDR1 and CDR2 sequences are LNHDA and SQIVND (reference sequence). In nucleotides, the CDR3 is TGTGCCAGTAGTATACAGGGCGGCCAAGAGACCCAGTACTTC. This gives the protein CASSIQGGQETQYF.

V usage is TRBV7-8 and J usage is TRBJ2-5; 7 bases are a match to TRBD1. The germline V gene has CDR1 SGHVS and CDR2 FQNEAQ. CDR3 length: 14 residues. V lost 4 bases, J lost 2 bases, and 4 bases stayed unmatched. The chain's CDR3 is CASSSGTAQETQYF. In DNA form, the CDR3 reads TGTGCCAGCAGCTCCGGGACAGCACAAGAGACCCAGTACTTC.

This clonotype has ten or more counts. V and J are TRBV5-5 and TRBJ1-2; 7 bases fit TRBD1. Losses at the gene ends were 1 base for V and 1 base for J; bases not matched to a gene: 1. The CDR3 runs 14 residues. Per the germline V gene, CDR1 is SGHKS and CDR2 is YYEKEE (reference sequence). This CDR3 reads CASSLNRGNYGYTF. CDR3 nucleotides: TGTGCCAGCAGCTTGAACAGGGGTAACTATGGCTACACCTTC.

The chain links TRBV12-3 or TRBV12-4 to TRBJ1-1, with D perhaps matching TRBD1 (5 bases). The length of the CDR3 is 14 residues. Trimming pared 11 bases from V and 9 bases from J, leaving 25 bases between. The DNA for the CDR3 is TGTGCCTCTCAATCTACCGGGACCCCGATAAAAGCTTTCTTT. Encoded protein: CASQSTGTPIKAFF.

This clonotype was observed at least ten times. The V gene is TRBV12-3 or TRBV12-4, the J gene TRBJ1-5; possible D gene TRBD1, 6 bases. Trimming removed 3 bases at V and 7 bases at J, with 13 bases between. The CDR3 runs 14 residues. The CDR3 DNA is TGTGCCAGCAGTTTTCTGGGGGGCGGACAGCCCCAGCATTTT. It encodes CASSFLGGGQPQHF.

In its sample, this clonotype was seen a few times. This sequence joins TRBV9 and TRBJ2-1; 8 bases map to TRBD2. The CDR3 contains 14 residues. J was trimmed by 8 bases and V by 4 bases; bases with no gene match: 8. Germline V gene data show CDR1 as SGDLS and CDR2 as YYNGEE. CDR3 residues: CASSLRGAGDEQFF. The CDR3 DNA is TGTGCCAGCAGCTTGCGGGGGGCAGGCGATGAGCAGTTCTTC.

The V call is TRBV2, the J call TRBJ1-1; D not certain. CDR1 is SNHLY, CDR2 FYNNEI, per germline. Trimming shortened V by 2 bases and J by 2 bases, and 9 bases separated the two germline ends. The CDR3 totals 14 residues. This CDR3 reads CASSEWAANTEAFF. The CDR3 bases are TGTGCCAGCAGTGAATGGGCGGCCAACACTGAAGCTTTCTTT.

To note about this clonotype: This may stem from a read error, because a much larger clone lies one nucleotide away. CDR3 bases: TGTGCCAGCAGTTGGGGCGGAGGATATGAGCAGTTCTTC. Protein: CASSWGGGYEQFF. The chain employs TRBV11-3 and TRBJ2-5; possibly TRBD1 or TRBD2 for D (5 bases each). The J call could be wrong; TRBJ2-1 is a better fit for the DNA end. The CDR3 runs to 13 residues. The germline V gene has CDR1 SGHNT and CDR2 YENEEA.

This clonotype was seen repeatedly, ten times or more. The CDR3 region has the DNA TGCGCCAGCAGCCTGAACACAGGCGCAACTAATGAAAAACTGTTTTTT. Translation gives CASSLNTGATNEKLFF. This rearrangement joins TRBV4-1 to TRBJ1-4; D is perhaps TRBD1 (5 bases). V lost 4 bases to trimming and J lost 0 bases, with 12 bases between them. The germline V gene encodes CDR1 MGHRA and CDR2 YSYEKL. This CDR3 spans 16 amino acids.

Ten or more counts support this clonotype. The chain carries TRBV7-2 and TRBJ2-1; tentative D call: TRBD1 (6 bases). The CDR3 has 14 amino acids. From germline, CDR1 is SGHTA and CDR2 FQGNSA. V dropped 6 bases and J dropped 11 bases, with 20 bases sitting between them. The CDR3 DNA reads as TGTGCCAGCAGAGCTAGCCAGGGGAACACGCAGCAGTTCTTC. Translation gives CASRASQGNTQQFF.

This clonotype was detected only a few times. The genes are TRBV27 and TRBJ1-2; 10 nucleotides align to TRBD1. CDR3 size: 15 residues. The V gene's germline CDR1 is MNHEY and CDR2 SMNVEV (reference sequence). The junction had 4 bases not matched to a gene; V was cut back by 0 bases and J by 6 bases. CDR3 nucleotide sequence: TGTGCCAGCAGTTTATCATTCGACAGGGGGCATGGCTACACCTTC. This gives the protein CASSLSFDRGHGYTF.

This clonotype was seen once. This sequence joins TRBV24-1 and TRBJ1-1; D gene unclear. The germline gives CDR1 KGHDR, CDR2 SFDVKD. The CDR3 is 13 residues long. V lost 4 bases and J 7 bases, leaving 12 bases between the germline ends. The CDR3 nucleotides are TGTGCCACCAGTGACGGTCGAACGGATGAAGCTTTCTTT. Amino acids: CATSDGRTDEAFF.

The V and J genes are TRBV20-1 and TRBJ2-7; TRBD1 matches at 7 bases. The CDR3 sequence is 13 residues long. CDR1 is DFQATT, CDR2 SNEGSKA, per germline (reference sequence). The junction had 10 bases not matched to a gene; V was cut back by 4 bases and J by 7 bases. The DNA for the CDR3 is TGCAGTGCTATCCCCGGGACAGACGTTGAGCAGTACTTC. Translated, it gives CSAIPGTDVEQYF.